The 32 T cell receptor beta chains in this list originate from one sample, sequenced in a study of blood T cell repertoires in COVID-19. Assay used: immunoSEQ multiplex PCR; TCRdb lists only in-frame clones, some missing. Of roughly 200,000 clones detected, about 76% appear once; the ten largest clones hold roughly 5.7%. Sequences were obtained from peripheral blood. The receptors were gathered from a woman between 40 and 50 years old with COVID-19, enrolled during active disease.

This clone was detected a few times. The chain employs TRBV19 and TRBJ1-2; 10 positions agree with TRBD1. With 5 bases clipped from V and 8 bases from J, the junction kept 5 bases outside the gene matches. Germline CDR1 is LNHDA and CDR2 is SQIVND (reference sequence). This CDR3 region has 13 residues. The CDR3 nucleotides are TGTGCCAGTAGTGACAGGGGGCGCGGGGGCTACACCTTC. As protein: CASSDRGRGGYTF.

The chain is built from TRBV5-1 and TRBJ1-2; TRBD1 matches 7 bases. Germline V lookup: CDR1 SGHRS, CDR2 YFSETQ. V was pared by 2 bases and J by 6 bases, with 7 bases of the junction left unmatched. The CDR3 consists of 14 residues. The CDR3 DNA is TGCGCCAGCAGCTTACAGGGGCGGTCGAATGGCTACACCTTC. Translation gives CASSLQGRSNGYTF.

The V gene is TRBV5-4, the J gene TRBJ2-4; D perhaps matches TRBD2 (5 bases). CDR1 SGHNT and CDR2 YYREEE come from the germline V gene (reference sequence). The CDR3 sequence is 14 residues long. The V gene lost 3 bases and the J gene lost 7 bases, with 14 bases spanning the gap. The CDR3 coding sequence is TGTGCCAGCAGCTCCCAAGGAGGTCCGAACATTCAGTACTTC. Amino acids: CASSSQGGPNIQYF. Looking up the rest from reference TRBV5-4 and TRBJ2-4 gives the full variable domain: ETGVTQSPTHLIKTRGQQVTLRCSSQSGHNTVSWYQQALGQGPQFIFQYYREEENGRGNFPPRFSGLQFPNYSSELNVNALELDDSALYLCASSSQGGPNIQYFGAGTRLSVL.

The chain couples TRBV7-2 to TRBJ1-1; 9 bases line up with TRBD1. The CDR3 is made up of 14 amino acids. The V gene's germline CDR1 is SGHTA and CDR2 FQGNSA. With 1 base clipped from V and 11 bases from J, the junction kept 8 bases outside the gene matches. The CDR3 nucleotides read TGTGCCAGCAGCTTAGTGGGGACAGGGCCAAGGGCTTTCTTT. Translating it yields CASSLVGTGPRAFF.

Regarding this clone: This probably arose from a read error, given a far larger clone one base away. In nucleotides, the CDR3 is TGTGCCAGCAGTGGACATAGCAATCAGCCCCAGCATTTT. It encodes CASSGHSNQPQHF. The chain has TRBV6-1 and TRBJ1-5, with D hard to call. Trimming shortened V by 4 bases and J by 0 bases, and 4 bases separated the two germline ends. Looked up from germline, CDR1 is MNHNS and CDR2 is SASEGT. The CDR3 runs 13 residues.

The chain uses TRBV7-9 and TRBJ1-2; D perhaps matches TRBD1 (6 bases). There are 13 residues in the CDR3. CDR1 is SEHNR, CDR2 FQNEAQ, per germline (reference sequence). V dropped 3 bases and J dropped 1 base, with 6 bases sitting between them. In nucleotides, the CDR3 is TGTGCCAGCAGCTTGGACAGTAACTATGGCTACACCTTC. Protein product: CASSLDSNYGYTF.

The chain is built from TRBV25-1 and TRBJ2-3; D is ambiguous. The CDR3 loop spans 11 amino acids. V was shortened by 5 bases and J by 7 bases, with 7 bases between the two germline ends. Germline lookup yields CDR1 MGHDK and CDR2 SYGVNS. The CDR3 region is CASSPSNTQYF. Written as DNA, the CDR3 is TGTGCCAGCAGTCCGAGTAATACGCAGTATTTT.

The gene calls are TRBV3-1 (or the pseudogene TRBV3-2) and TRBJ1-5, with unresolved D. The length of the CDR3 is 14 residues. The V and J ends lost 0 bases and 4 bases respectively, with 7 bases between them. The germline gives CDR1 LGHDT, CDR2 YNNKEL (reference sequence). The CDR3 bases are TGTGCCAGCAGCCAAGATGGAGGTAATCAGCCCCAGCATTTT. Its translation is CASSQDGGNQPQHF.

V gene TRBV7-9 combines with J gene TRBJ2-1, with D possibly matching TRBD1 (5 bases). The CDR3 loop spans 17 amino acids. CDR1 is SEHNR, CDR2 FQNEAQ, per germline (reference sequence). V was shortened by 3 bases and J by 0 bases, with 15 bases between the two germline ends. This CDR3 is CASSFLRVRSSYNEQFF. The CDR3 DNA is TGTGCCAGCAGCTTTCTCAGGGTAAGAAGCTCCTACAATGAGCAGTTCTTC.

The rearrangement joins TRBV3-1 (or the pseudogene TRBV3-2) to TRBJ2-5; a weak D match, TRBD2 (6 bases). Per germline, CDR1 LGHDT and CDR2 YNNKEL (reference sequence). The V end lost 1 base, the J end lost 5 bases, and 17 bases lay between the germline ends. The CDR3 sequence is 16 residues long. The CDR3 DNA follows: TGTGCCAGCAGCCAAGCTCGACGCGGGGCAGGGGAGACCCAGTACTTC. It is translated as CASSQARRGAGETQYF.

CDR3 in amino acids: CASSPRGTSGVASTDTQYF. The CDR3 region has the DNA TGCGCCAGCAGCCCACGCGGGACTAGCGGGGTTGCTAGCACAGATACGCAGTATTTT. The chain is built from TRBV4-1 and TRBJ2-3, with TRBD2 matching over 13 bases. Germline V gene data show CDR1 as MGHRA and CDR2 as YSYEKL. This CDR3 comprises 19 residues. V dropped 4 bases and J dropped 0; count of bases not matched to a gene: 10.

The CDR3 region is CASSLDATSGTSSYNEQFF. CDR3 bases: TGTGCCAGCAGCTTAGATGCGACTAGCGGGACTAGCTCCTACAATGAGCAGTTCTTC. This chain links TRBV11-2 with TRBJ2-1; 11 nucleotides match TRBD2. V lost 0 bases, J lost 0 bases, and 7 bases stayed unmatched. Germline values: CDR1 SGHAT, CDR2 FQNNGV. This CDR3 comprises 19 residues.

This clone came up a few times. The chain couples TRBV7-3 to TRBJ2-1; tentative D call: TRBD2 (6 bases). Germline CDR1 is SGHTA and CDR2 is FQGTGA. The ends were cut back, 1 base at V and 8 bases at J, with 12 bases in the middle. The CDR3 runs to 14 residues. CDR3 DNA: TGTGCCAGCAGCTTAAACGGGGGACGGGATGAGCAGTTCTTC. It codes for CASSLNGGRDEQFF.

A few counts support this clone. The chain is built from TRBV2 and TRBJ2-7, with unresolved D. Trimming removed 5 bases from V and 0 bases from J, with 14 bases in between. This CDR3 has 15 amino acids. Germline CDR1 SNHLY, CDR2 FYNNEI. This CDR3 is CASSIPVSGSYEQYF. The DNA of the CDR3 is TGTGCCAGCAGTATCCCAGTGTCGGGCTCCTACGAGCAGTACTTC.

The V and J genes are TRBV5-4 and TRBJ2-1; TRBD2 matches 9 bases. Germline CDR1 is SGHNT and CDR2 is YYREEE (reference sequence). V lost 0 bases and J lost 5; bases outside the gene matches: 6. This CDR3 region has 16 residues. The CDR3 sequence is CASSLARGLAHNEQFF. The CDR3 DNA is TGTGCCAGCAGCTTGGCACGGGGACTAGCCCACAATGAGCAGTTCTTC.

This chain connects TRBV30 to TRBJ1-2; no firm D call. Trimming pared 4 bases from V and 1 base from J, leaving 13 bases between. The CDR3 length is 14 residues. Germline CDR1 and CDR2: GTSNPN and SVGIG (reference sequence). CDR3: CAWTLHGVNYGYTF. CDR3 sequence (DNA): TGTGCCTGGACCTTACACGGGGTTAACTATGGCTACACCTTC.

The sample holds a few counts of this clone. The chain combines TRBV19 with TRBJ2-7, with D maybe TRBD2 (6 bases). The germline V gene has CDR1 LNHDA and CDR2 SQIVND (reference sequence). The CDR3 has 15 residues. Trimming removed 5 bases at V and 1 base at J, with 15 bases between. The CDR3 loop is CASSFQAGRSYEQYF. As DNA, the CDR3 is TGTGCCAGTAGTTTCCAAGCGGGCCGATCCTACGAGCAGTACTTC.

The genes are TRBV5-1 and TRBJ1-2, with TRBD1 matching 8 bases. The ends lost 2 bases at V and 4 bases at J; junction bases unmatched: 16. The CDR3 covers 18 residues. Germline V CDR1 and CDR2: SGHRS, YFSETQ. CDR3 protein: CASSLSGPRTGNSYGYTF. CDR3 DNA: TGCGCCAGCAGCTTAAGTGGACCTCGGACAGGGAACTCCTATGGCTACACCTTC.

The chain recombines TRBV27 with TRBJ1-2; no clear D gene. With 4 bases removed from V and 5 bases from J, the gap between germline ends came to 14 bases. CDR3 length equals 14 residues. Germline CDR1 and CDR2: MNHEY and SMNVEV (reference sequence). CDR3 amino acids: CASSSNPGSYGYTF. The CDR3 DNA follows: TGTGCCAGCAGTTCTAATCCCGGGAGTTATGGCTACACCTTC.

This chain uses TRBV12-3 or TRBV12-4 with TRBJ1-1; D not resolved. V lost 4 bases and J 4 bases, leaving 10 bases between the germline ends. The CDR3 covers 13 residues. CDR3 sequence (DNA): TGTGCCAGCAGTTCGAGATCAACCACTGAAGCTTTCTTT. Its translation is CASSSRSTTEAFF.

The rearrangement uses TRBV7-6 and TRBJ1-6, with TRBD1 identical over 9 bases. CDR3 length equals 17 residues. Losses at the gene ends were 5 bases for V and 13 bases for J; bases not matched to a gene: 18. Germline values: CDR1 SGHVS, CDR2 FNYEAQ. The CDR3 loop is CASSGSPPGQGFDPLHF. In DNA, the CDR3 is TGTGCCAGCAGCGGTAGTCCCCCGGGACAGGGATTTGATCCCCTCCACTTT.

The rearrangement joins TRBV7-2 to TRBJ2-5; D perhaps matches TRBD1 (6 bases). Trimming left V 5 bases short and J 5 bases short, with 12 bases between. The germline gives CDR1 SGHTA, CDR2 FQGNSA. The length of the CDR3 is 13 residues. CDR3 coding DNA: TGTGCCAGCAGCCGACCAGGGGAGGAGACCCAGTACTTC. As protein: CASSRPGEETQYF.

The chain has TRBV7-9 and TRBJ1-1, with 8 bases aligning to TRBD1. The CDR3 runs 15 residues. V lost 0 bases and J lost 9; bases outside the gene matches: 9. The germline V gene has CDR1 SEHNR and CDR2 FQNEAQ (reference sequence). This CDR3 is CASSLAAGQVSKAFF. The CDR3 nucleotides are TGTGCCAGCAGCTTAGCGGCGGGACAGGTCTCGAAAGCTTTCTTT.

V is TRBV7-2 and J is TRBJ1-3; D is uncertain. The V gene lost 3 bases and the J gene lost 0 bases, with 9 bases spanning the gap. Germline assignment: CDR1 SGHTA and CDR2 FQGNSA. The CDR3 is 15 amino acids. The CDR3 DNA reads TGTGCCAGCAGCTTTGAACTGAACTCTGGAAACACCATATATTTT. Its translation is CASSFELNSGNTIYF.

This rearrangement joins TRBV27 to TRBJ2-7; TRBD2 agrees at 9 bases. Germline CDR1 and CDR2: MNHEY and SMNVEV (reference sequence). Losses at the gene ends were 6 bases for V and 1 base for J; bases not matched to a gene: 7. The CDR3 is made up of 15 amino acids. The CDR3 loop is CASRGGLAPSYEQYF. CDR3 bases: TGTGCCAGCAGGGGGGGACTAGCCCCGTCCTACGAGCAGTACTTC.

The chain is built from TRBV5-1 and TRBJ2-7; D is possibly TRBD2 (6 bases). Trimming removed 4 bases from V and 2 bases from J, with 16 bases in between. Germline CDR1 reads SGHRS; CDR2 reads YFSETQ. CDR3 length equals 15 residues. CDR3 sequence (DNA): TGCGCCAGCAGCCCTCGACAAGGAGGGGCCTACGAGCAGTACTTC. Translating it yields CASSPRQGGAYEQYF.

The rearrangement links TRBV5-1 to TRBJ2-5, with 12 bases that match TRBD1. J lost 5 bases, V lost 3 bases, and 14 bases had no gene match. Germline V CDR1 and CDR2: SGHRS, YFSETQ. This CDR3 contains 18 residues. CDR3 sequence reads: CASSSGQGAIVGLETQYF. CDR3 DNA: TGCGCCAGCAGCTCGGGACAGGGGGCGATCGTGGGTTTGGAGACCCAGTACTTC.

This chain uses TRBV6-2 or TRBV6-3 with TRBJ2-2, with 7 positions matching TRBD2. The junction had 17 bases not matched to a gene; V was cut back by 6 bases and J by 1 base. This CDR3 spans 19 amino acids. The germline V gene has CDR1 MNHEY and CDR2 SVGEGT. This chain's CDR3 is CASSRSRPVGGMNTGELFF. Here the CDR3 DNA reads TGTGCCAGCAGCCGCAGTCGTCCGGTCGGGGGGATGAACACCGGGGAGCTGTTTTTT.

The CDR3 protein is CASSRRGSHEQYF. CDR3 coding DNA: TGTGCCAGCAGCCGCAGGGGAAGCCACGAGCAGTACTTC. The chain recombines TRBV6-5 with TRBJ2-7; D possibly corresponds to TRBD1 (6 bases). The CDR3 loop spans 13 amino acids. Germline CDR1 reads MNHEY; CDR2 reads SVGAGI. Trimming stripped 6 bases from V and 5 bases from J, with 14 bases between.

CDR3 residues: CASSHNGPTDTQYF. The CDR3 bases are TGTGCCAGCAGCCATAATGGCCCCACAGATACGCAGTATTTT. The chain couples TRBV6-5 to TRBJ2-3; D unresolved. CDR3 length equals 14 residues. The V end was cut by 6 bases, the J end by 2 bases, with 12 bases between. Germline values: CDR1 MNHEY, CDR2 SVGAGI.

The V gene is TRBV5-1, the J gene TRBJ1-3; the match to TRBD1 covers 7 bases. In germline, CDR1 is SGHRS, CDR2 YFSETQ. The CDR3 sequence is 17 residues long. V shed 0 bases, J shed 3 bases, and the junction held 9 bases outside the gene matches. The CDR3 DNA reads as TGCGCCAGCAGCTTGGAGTACAGGGGTGCCTTTGGAAACACCATATATTTT. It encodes CASSLEYRGAFGNTIYF. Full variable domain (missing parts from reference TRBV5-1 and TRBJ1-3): KAGVTQTPRYLIKTRGQQVTLSCSPISGHRSVSWYQQTPGQGLQFLFEYFSETQRNKGNFPGRFSGRQFSNSRSEMNVSTLELGDSALYLCASSLEYRGAFGNTIYFGEGSWLTVV.

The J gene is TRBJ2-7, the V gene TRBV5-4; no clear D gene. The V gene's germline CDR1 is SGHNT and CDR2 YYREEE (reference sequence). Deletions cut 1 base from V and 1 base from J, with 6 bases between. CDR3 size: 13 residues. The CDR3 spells CASSLRFSYEQYF. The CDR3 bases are TGTGCCAGCAGCTTGCGGTTTTCCTACGAGCAGTACTTC.